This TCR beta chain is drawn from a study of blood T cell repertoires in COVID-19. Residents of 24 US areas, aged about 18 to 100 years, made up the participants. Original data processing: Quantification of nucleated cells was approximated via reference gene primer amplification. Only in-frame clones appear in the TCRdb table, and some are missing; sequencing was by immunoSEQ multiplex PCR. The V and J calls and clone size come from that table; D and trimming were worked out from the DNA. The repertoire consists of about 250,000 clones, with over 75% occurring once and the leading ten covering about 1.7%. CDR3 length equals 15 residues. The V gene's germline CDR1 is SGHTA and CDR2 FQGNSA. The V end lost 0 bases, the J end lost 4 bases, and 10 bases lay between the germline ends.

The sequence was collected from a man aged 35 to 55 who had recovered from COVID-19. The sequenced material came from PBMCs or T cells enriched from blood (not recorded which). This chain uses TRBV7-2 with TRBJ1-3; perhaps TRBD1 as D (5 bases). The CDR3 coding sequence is TGTGCCAGCAGCTTAGCCCCAGGGTTGGGAAACACCATATATTTT. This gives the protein CASSLAPGLGNTIYF.